A single sample is the source of the 10 T cell receptor beta chains below, sequenced in a study of CD8 T cells in ankylosing spondylitis. Study-wide points: Made up of eight highly homologous variants, a TCR beta motif appeared characteristic of ankylosing spondylitis blood.

TCRdb re-analysed the 5' RACE reads in MiXCR, keeping a single row per CDR3 protein. The table records 130,000 or so distinct CDR3 sequences, roughly a sixth of them present only once. No antigen has been assigned to these receptors. The sequenced material came from blood, either unsorted or a sorted T cell fraction (not recorded which). These receptors all stem from a male donor with ankylosing spondylitis.

This sequence joins TRBV5-1 and TRBJ2-1, with D possibly being TRBD1 (6 bases). The germline V gene has CDR1 SGHRS and CDR2 YFSETQ. V lost 3 bases to trimming and J lost 0 bases, with 16 bases between them. This CDR3 has 17 amino acids. The CDR3 loop is CASSWAGTTSSYNEQFF. The DNA of the CDR3 is TGCGCCAGCAGCTGGGCCGGGACAACCTCCTCCTACAATGAGCAGTTCTTC.

This clonotype was seen a few times. The V and J genes are TRBV5-8 and TRBJ2-5; 8 bases align to TRBD1. J gave up 1 base and V 0 bases, and 2 bases lay outside the gene matches. Per the germline V gene, CDR1 is SGHTS and CDR2 is YDEGEE. The CDR3 totals 15 residues. The CDR3 loop reads CASSLGQGAQETQYF. CDR3 sequence (DNA): TGTGCCAGCAGCTTGGGGCAGGGGGCCCAAGAGACCCAGTACTTC.

This clonotype was found a few times. V usage is TRBV5-1 and J usage is TRBJ2-5; 7 nucleotides match TRBD1. CDR1 SGHRS and CDR2 YFSETQ come from the germline V gene. V was pared by 5 bases and J by 5 bases, with 6 bases of the junction left unmatched. The CDR3 contains 13 residues. The CDR3 region has the DNA TGCGCCAGCAGTCTAGGGGGCTGGGAGACCCAGTACTTC. It specifies CASSLGGWETQYF.

This rearrangement joins TRBV3-1 to TRBJ2-3, with a weak D call TRBD2 (5 bases). V was cut by 2 bases and J by 1 base, with 10 bases left in between. Looked up from germline, CDR1 is LGHDT and CDR2 is YNNKEL (reference sequence). CDR3 length: 15 amino acids. CDR3 in amino acids: CASSQFEGGTDTQYF. The CDR3 bases are TGTGCCAGCAGCCAATTCGAGGGTGGCACAGATACGCAGTATTTT.

This clonotype occurred a few times. The chain employs TRBV27 and TRBJ2-7; D unresolved. This CDR3 comprises 15 residues. Germline CDR1 MNHEY, CDR2 SMNVEV (reference sequence). Trimming stripped 5 bases from V and 4 bases from J, with 18 bases between. CDR3 region: CASSINGVEAYEQYF. DNA for the CDR3: TGTGCCAGCAGTATTAATGGAGTAGAGGCTTACGAGCAGTACTTC.

Only a few counts were recorded for this clonotype. The V and J genes are TRBV28 and TRBJ2-3; TRBD2 matches 9 bases. The CDR3 is made up of 14 amino acids. Trimming at V came to 4 bases and at J to 4 bases, leaving 3 bases not matched to a gene. Germline lookup yields CDR1 MDHEN and CDR2 SYDVKM. CDR3: CASSSSGIADTQYF. The CDR3 DNA sequence: TGTGCCAGCAGTTCTAGCGGGATCGCAGATACGCAGTATTTT.

This clonotype was seen many times. The CDR3 sequence is CSVDPAGASDEQFF. CDR3 in DNA: TGCAGCGTTGATCCAGCGGGAGCGTCTGATGAGCAGTTCTTC. The chain carries TRBV29-1 and TRBJ2-1; 8 bases map to TRBD2. Germline values: CDR1 SQVTM, CDR2 ANQGSEA. There are 14 residues in the CDR3. With V trimmed by 3 bases and J by 8 bases, 9 bases remained unmatched.

The J gene is TRBJ2-5, the V gene TRBV12-3 or TRBV12-4; tentatively, D is TRBD1 (7 bases). This CDR3 is 14 amino acids long. Deletions cut 4 bases from V and 5 bases from J, with 14 bases between. The CDR3 loop is CASSSAGGQETQYF. CDR3 DNA: TGTGCCAGCAGTTCAGCCGGGGGACAGGAGACCCAGTACTTC.

The rearrangement uses TRBV4-1 and TRBJ2-7; 12 positions agree with TRBD2. The CDR3 has 16 amino acids. Trimming cost V 4 bases and J 4 bases; bases outside gene matches: 8. Germline CDR1 MGHRA, CDR2 YSYEKL. CDR3 sequence: CASSLGQGTSGYEQYF. CDR3 DNA sequence: TGCGCCAGCAGCCTGGGACAAGGGACTAGCGGGTACGAGCAGTACTTC.

This clonotype was recorded at least ten times. The chain combines TRBV7-8 with TRBJ2-2; D gene uncertain. Per the germline V gene, CDR1 is SGHVS and CDR2 is FQNEAQ. Trimming removed 4 bases from V and 5 bases from J, with 11 bases in between. This CDR3 has 14 amino acids. The chain's CDR3 is CASSSKQTTGELFF. CDR3 DNA: TGTGCCAGCAGCTCAAAACAGACGACCGGGGAGCTGTTTTTT.